This TCR beta chain was identified during a study of cytomegalovirus exposure and HLA in healthy donors. This clone was recorded once. Its antigen is currently unknown. Use of 60 Vbeta and 13 Jbeta primers characterized the PCR. Generated by immunoSEQ multiplex PCR, the TCRdb table keeps only in-frame clones and is missing some. In the table there are 150,000 to 200,000 clones, around 82% of which are singletons. The study, taken as a whole, reports: Published work reported that the classifier diagnosed cytomegalovirus status with high specificity and sensitivity. V- and J-gene trimming in TCR beta was tied to a missense DCLRE1C variant by an analysis performed later. Per a prior analysis, the majority of TCR beta V segments were productive roughly 87% or roughly 30% of the time. In vitro testing confirmed three CMV-associated chains as specific for CMV antigens.

CDR1 is SGHDN, CDR2 FVKESK, per germline. Between the trimmed V and J ends, which lost 1 base and 6 bases, there was a span of 12 bases. The CDR3 is made up of 15 amino acids. This clonotype originated in a boy younger than 18 in good health and CMV-seronegative. The chain combines TRBV14 with TRBJ2-2; the D is unclear. Sequencing used PBMCs. Here the CDR3 reads CASSQVRVDAGELFF. CDR3 DNA sequence: TGTGCCAGCAGCCAAGTTCGCGTCGATGCCGGGGAGCTGTTTTTT.